These 2 T cell receptor beta chains share one sample of origin, sequenced in a study of control samples from healthy donors and cancer patients. Assay used: immunoSEQ multiplex PCR; TCRdb lists only in-frame clones, some missing. The sample has 60,000 to 75,000 clones, 84% seen once. Material for sequencing was blood. The receptors originated from a man aged 45-60 years in good health.

Worth noting for this clone: One end of the junction fails to match germline, which may point to a read error. The chain has TRBV5-1 and TRBJ1-2; a weak D match, TRBD1 (5 bases). In germline, CDR1 is SGHRS, CDR2 YFSETQ. This CDR3 has 13 residues. The CDR3 sequence: CATSETVNYGYTF. The DNA of the CDR3 is TGCGCCACCAGCGAGACAGTTAACTATGGCTACACCTTC.

The V and J genes are TRBV6-4 and TRBJ2-3, with 7 nucleotides matching TRBD2. Trimming removed 2 bases from V and 1 base from J; junction bases left unmatched: 0. This CDR3 contains 14 residues. Germline CDR1 reads MRHNA; CDR2 reads SNTAGT. The CDR3 DNA is TGTGCCAGCAGTGACACTAGCGGCACAGATACGCAGTATTTT. Translated, it gives CASSDTSGTDTQYF.